The present entry profiles one T cell receptor beta chain with its context. The antigen is unknown. The sample comes from a study of long-term antiretroviral therapy in people with HIV. Study-wide findings and caveats: Post-ART, diversity grew, though it stayed under transplant donor control levels. Pre-ART clonal expansions dominated every time point's repertoire.

A v3.0 immunoSEQ assay was performed at survey level. Measured with immunoSEQ multiplex PCR; TCRdb has only the in-frame clones, and not every one. Of 20,000 to 25,000 clones listed, roughly four fifths are singletons. Each contributor possessed a minimum of one pre-ART and a minimum of two post-ART PBMC samples. The V segment lost 3 bases and the J segment 4 bases; nucleotides outside the gene matches: 3. The CDR3 spans 15 residues. From germline, CDR1 is SGDLS and CDR2 YYNGEE. The sequence was obtained from a woman between 35 and 50 years old with HIV. Sequencing was performed on unsorted PBMCs, taken around 1.8 years before starting antiretroviral therapy. The J gene is TRBJ2-6, the V gene TRBV9, with 8 nucleotides matching TRBD1. CDR3 nucleotides: TGTGCCAGCAGCGCGACAGGGGACGGGGCCAACGTCCTGACTTTC. Translating it yields CASSATGDGANVLTF.